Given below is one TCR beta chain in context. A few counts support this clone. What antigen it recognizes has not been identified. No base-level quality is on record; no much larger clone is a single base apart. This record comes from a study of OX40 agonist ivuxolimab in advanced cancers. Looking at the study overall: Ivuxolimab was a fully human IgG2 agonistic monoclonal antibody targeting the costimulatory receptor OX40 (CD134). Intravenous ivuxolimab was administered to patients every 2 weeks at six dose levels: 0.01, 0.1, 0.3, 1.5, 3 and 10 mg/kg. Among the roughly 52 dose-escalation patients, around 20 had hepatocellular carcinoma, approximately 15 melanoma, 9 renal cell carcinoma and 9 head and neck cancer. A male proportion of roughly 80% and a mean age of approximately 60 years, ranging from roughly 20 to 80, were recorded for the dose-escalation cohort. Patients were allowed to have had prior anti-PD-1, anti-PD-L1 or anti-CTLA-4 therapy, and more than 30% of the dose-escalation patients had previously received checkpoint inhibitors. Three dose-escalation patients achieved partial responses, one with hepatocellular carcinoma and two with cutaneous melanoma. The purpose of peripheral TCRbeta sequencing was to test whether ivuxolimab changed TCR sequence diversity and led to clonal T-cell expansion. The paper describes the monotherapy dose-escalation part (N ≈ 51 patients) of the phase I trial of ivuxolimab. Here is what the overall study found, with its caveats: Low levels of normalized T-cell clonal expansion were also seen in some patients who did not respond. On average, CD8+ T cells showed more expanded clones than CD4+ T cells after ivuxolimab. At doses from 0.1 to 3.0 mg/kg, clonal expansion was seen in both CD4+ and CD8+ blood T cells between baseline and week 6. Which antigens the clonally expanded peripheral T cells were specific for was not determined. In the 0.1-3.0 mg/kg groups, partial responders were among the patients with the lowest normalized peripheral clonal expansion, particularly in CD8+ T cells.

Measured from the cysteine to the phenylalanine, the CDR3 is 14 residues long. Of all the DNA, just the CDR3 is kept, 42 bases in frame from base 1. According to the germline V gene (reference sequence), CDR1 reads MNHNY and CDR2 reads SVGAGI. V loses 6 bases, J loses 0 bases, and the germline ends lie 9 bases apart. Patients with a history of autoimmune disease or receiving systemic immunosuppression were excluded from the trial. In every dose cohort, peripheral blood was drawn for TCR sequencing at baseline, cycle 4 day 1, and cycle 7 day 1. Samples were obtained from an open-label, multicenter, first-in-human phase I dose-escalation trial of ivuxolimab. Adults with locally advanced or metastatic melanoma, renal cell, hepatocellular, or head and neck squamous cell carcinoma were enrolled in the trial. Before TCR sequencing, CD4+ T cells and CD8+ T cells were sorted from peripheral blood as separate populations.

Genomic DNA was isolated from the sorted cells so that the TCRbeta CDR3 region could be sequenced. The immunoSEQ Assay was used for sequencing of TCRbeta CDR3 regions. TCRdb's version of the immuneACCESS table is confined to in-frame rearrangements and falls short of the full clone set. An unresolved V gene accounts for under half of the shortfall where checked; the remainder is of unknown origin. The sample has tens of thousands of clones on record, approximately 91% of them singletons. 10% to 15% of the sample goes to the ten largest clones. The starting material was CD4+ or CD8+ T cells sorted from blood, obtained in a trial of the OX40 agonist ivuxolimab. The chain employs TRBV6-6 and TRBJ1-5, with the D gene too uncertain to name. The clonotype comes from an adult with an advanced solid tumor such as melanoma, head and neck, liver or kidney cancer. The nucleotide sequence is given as TGTGCCAGCAGCCTAGAGGTTAGCAATCAGCCCCAGCATTTT. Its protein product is CASSLEVSNQPQHF.